Listed here are 6 T cell receptor beta chains from one sample, sequenced in a study of blood T cell repertoires in COVID-19. Sequencing was performed with immunoSEQ multiplex PCR; in TCRdb, only in-frame clones are kept and a portion is missing. The repertoire has around 120,000 clones, more than 75% of them found once; the top ten carry approximately 5%. The sample taken for sequencing was peripheral blood. The receptors here all came from a man in his 60s with COVID-19, enrolled during active disease.

The chain links TRBV5-5 to TRBJ2-7, with 9 nucleotides matching TRBD1. CDR3 length: 15 residues. With V trimmed by 5 bases and J by 6 bases, 12 bases remained unmatched. Germline V gene data show CDR1 as SGHKS and CDR2 as YYEKEE (reference sequence). This CDR3 reads CASSRPGQGSVEQYF. CDR3 sequence (DNA): TGTGCCAGCAGTCGACCGGGACAGGGATCCGTCGAGCAGTACTTC.

The chain has TRBV30 and TRBJ2-7; a possible D gene is TRBD2 (5 bases). Germline-derived CDR1 and CDR2 are GTSNPN and SVGIG (reference sequence). Trimming left V 5 bases short and J 5 bases short, with 16 bases between. The CDR3 consists of 13 residues. The CDR3 region has the DNA TGTGCCTGGGATCGGGGATCTCGGGACGAGCAGTACTTC. It encodes CAWDRGSRDEQYF.

The chain links TRBV5-1 to TRBJ1-5, with a tentative D call TRBD1 (6 bases). The length of the CDR3 is 15 residues. CDR1 and CDR2 from the germline V gene are SGHRS and YFSETQ. V lost 0 bases and J 6 bases, leaving 13 bases between the germline ends. CDR3 in DNA: TGCGCCAGCAGCTTGGATGGACAGTCGTCTCAGCCCCAGCATTTT. Residues: CASSLDGQSSQPQHF.

This clone was observed a single time. The chain is built from TRBV5-1 and TRBJ2-7; 7 nucleotides line up with TRBD2. The CDR3 sequence is 15 residues long. Germline CDR1 is SGHRS and CDR2 is YFSETQ. With 3 bases clipped from V and 5 bases from J, the junction kept 11 bases outside the gene matches. The CDR3 loop reads CASSSSRLAPNEQYF. The CDR3, as DNA: TGCGCCAGCAGCTCCTCGCGACTAGCTCCTAACGAGCAGTACTTC.

This clone has only one observation. The rearrangement links TRBV28 to TRBJ1-2, with 10 positions matching TRBD1. From germline, CDR1 is MDHEN and CDR2 SYDVKM. J gave up 6 bases and V 3 bases, and 10 bases lay outside the gene matches. This CDR3 spans 16 amino acids. This CDR3 reads CASSLPPGTGADGYTF. Written as DNA, the CDR3 is TGTGCCAGCAGTTTGCCCCCGGGGACAGGGGCGGATGGCTACACCTTC.

The rearrangement links TRBV7-6 to TRBJ1-4, with D possibly TRBD1 on 6 matching bases. The V end lost 3 bases, the J end lost 0 bases, and 29 bases lay between the germline ends. This CDR3 contains 22 residues. CDR1 SGHVS and CDR2 FNYEAQ come from the germline V gene. In DNA, the CDR3 is TGTGCCAGCAGCTTCAAACCTCCCGGGACATCACTTCTTTCGGCAACTAATGAAAAACTGTTTTTT. As protein: CASSFKPPGTSLLSATNEKLFF. Full variable domain (rest looked up from reference TRBV7-6 and TRBJ1-4): GAGVSQSPRYKVTKRGQDVALRCDPISGHVSLYWYRQALGQGPEFLTYFNYEAQQDKSGLPNDRFSAERPEGSISTLTIQRTEQRDSAMYRCASSFKPPGTSLLSATNEKLFFGSGTQLSVL.